The 24 T cell receptor beta chains in this list originate from one sample, sequenced in a study of blood T cell repertoires in COVID-19 (dated by TCRdb to between 2020 and 2021). Library preparation was by the immunoSEQ multiplex PCR assay. The clones in this table, taken by TCRdb from immuneACCESS, are in-frame only. Not every clone is retained; where verified, under half of the shortfall comes from an unresolved V gene, and the cause of the rest is unknown. The sample profile shows 95,000 or so clones; approximately 87% of them were found once. The top ten constitute roughly 17% of the sample. Sequences were obtained from peripheral blood. These receptors were obtained from a human donor in a cohort sampled during active COVID-19.

The table lists this clone with a count of one. V usage is TRBV18 and J usage is TRBJ2-1; 13 nucleotides agree with TRBD2. The CDR3 runs 16 residues. V trimming: 6 bases; J trimming: 1 base; junction bases outside the gene matches: 3. Germline CDR1 is KGHSH and CDR2 is LQKENI. CDR3 sequence reads: CASSPTSGGSYNEQFF. The CDR3 region has the DNA TGTGCCAGCTCTCCGACTAGCGGGGGGTCCTACAATGAGCAGTTCTTC.

The V and J genes are TRBV30 and TRBJ1-6, with D maybe TRBD1 (6 bases). CDR1 and CDR2 from the germline V gene are GTSNPN and SVGIG (reference sequence). V was clipped by 2 bases and J by 6 bases, with 14 bases between them. The CDR3 length is 15 residues. The CDR3 protein is CAWSSQGISNSPLHF. CDR3 in DNA: TGTGCCTGGAGTTCCCAGGGGATATCTAATTCACCCCTCCACTTT.

This clone showed up just once. This chain uses TRBV2 with TRBJ1-2; no reliable D call. Between the trimmed V and J ends, which lost 2 bases and 2 bases, there was a span of 3 bases. This CDR3 comprises 12 residues. The V gene's germline CDR1 is SNHLY and CDR2 FYNNEI. The DNA of the CDR3 is TGTGCCAGCAGTGAATTAAACTATGGCTACACCTTC. This translates into CASSELNYGYTF.

The J gene is TRBJ1-4, the V gene TRBV6-1; weak D call: TRBD1 (5 bases). The CDR3 spans 16 residues. In germline, CDR1 is MNHNS, CDR2 SASEGT. Deletions cut 3 bases from V and 5 bases from J, with 16 bases between. Here the CDR3 reads CASSDAGRPPNEKLFF. CDR3 sequence (DNA): TGTGCCAGCAGTGACGCAGGGCGGCCCCCGAATGAAAAACTGTTTTTT.

The CDR3 here is CASSYELNTEAFF. In DNA form, the CDR3 reads TGTGCCAGCAGCTACGAGTTGAACACTGAAGCTTTCTTT. The chain links TRBV5-4 to TRBJ1-1; D unclear. The CDR3 runs 13 residues. Germline CDR1 SGHNT, CDR2 YYREEE (reference sequence). V shed 3 bases and J shed 0 bases, with 6 bases lying between them.

The CDR3, as DNA: TGTGCCAGCAGCCGGGCAGAGCCTAACTATGGCTACACCTTC. Translation: CASSRAEPNYGYTF. V gene TRBV3-1 (or the pseudogene TRBV3-2) combines with J gene TRBJ1-2; unclear D gene. With 4 bases removed from V and 0 bases from J, the gap between germline ends came to 9 bases. The CDR3 totals 14 residues. Germline loops: CDR1 LGHDT, CDR2 YNNKEL (reference sequence).

This chain connects TRBV28 to TRBJ2-2; maybe TRBD1 (6 bases). Germline V gives CDR1 MDHEN, CDR2 SYDVKM. This CDR3 is 14 amino acids long. Trimming pared 6 bases from V and 7 bases from J, leaving 15 bases between. The CDR3 protein is CASRPGGGIGELFF. CDR3 in DNA: TGTGCCAGCAGACCTGGTGGGGGCATCGGGGAGCTGTTTTTT.

This chain uses TRBV7-9 with TRBJ1-2; D possibly corresponds to TRBD1 (5 bases). Germline values: CDR1 SEHNR, CDR2 FQNEAQ (reference sequence). Between the trimmed V and J ends, which lost 5 bases and 3 bases, there was a span of 10 bases. The CDR3 contains 13 residues. The CDR3 spells CASSRQTDYGYTF. In DNA, the CDR3 is TGTGCCAGCAGCCGACAGACCGACTATGGCTACACCTTC. Combining the CDR3 with reference TRBV7-9 and TRBJ1-2 gives the whole variable domain DTGVSQNPRHKITKRGQNVTFRCDPISEHNRLYWYRQTLGQGPEFLTYFQNEAQLEKSRLLSDRFSAERPKGSFSTLEIQRTEQGDSAMYLCASSRQTDYGYTFGSGTRLTVV.

This chain links TRBV29-1 with TRBJ2-2; 7 bases agree with TRBD1. V was pared by 0 bases and J by 5 bases, with 9 bases of the junction left unmatched. In germline, CDR1 is SQVTM, CDR2 ANQGSEA. The length of the CDR3 is 16 residues. The CDR3 spells CSVEDWRQGSTGELFF. In nucleotides, the CDR3 is TGCAGCGTTGAAGATTGGCGACAGGGAAGTACCGGGGAGCTGTTTTTT.

V and J are TRBV16 and TRBJ2-3; no clear D gene. V was clipped by 2 bases and J by 4 bases, with 4 bases between them. The CDR3 has 12 amino acids. Germline V gene sequence: CDR1 KGHSY, CDR2 FQNENV. CDR3 in amino acids: CASSQRADTQYF. Written as DNA, the CDR3 is TGTGCCAGCAGCCAACGGGCAGATACGCAGTATTTT.

The chain uses TRBV2 and TRBJ1-5; 10 bases are a match to TRBD1. V trimming: 6 bases; J trimming: 8 bases; junction bases outside the gene matches: 7. The germline V gene has CDR1 SNHLY and CDR2 FYNNEI. The length of the CDR3 is 14 residues. CDR3 nucleotide sequence: TGTGCCAGCAGAGATGACAGGGGGCTTAAGCCCCAGCATTTT. Protein: CASRDDRGLKPQHF.

This clone appeared a few times. V and J are TRBV11-3 and TRBJ1-1; D unclear. Germline values: CDR1 SGHNT, CDR2 YENEEA. V dropped 3 bases and J dropped 1 base, with 6 bases sitting between them. CDR3 length: 13 amino acids. The CDR3 region is CASSFTENTEAFF. The CDR3 bases are TGTGCCAGCAGCTTTACAGAGAACACTGAAGCTTTCTTT.

J is TRBJ1-4 and V is TRBV10-3, with a possible D match to TRBD1 (5 bases). Per the germline V gene, CDR1 is ENHRY and CDR2 is SYGVKD. Trimming took 2 bases from V and 5 from J, leaving 6 bases between them. The CDR3 consists of 13 residues. The CDR3 loop reads CAISEGGNEKLFF. The CDR3, as DNA: TGTGCCATCAGTGAGGGGGGGAATGAAAAACTGTTTTTT.

The genes are TRBV7-2 and TRBJ1-2, with 8 bases identical to TRBD1. J was trimmed by 4 bases and V by 3 bases; bases with no gene match: 10. The CDR3 length is 16 residues. Germline V gene data show CDR1 as SGHTA and CDR2 as FQGNSA. This CDR3 is CASSLGQEPPIYGYTF. The CDR3 nucleotides are TGTGCCAGCAGCTTGGGACAGGAGCCCCCTATCTATGGCTACACCTTC.

The chain carries TRBV9 and TRBJ1-1; TRBD1 matches 7 bases. Germline-derived CDR1 and CDR2 are SGDLS and YYNGEE. The ends lost 3 bases at V and 10 bases at J; junction bases unmatched: 9. The CDR3 totals 13 residues. The DNA of the CDR3 is TGTGCCAGCAGCGGCGGAACAGGGGACGCAGCTTTCTTT. Its translation: CASSGGTGDAAFF.

V usage is TRBV18 and J usage is TRBJ2-1, with 8 bases fitting TRBD1. With V trimmed by 3 bases and J by 8 bases, 9 bases remained unmatched. The CDR3 runs 15 residues. Germline V CDR1 and CDR2: KGHSH, LQKENI. CDR3 sequence (DNA): TGTGCCAGCTCACCTAGACAGGGGCTCAAGTATGAGCAGTTCTTC. Amino acid sequence: CASSPRQGLKYEQFF.

The chain uses TRBV5-3 and TRBJ1-1; 9 bases agree with TRBD1. TRBV5-3 is flagged as an ORF with uncertain function. This CDR3 spans 17 amino acids. Unmatched junction bases numbered 10, after V lost 0 bases and J lost 4 bases. The CDR3 sequence: CARSLASGTGRGTEAFF. In DNA form, the CDR3 reads TGTGCCAGAAGCTTGGCCTCGGGGACAGGGCGGGGCACTGAAGCTTTCTTT.

This clone was detected once. The rearrangement joins TRBV6-5 to TRBJ1-5, with 7 bases matching TRBD1. CDR1 is MNHEY, CDR2 SVGAGI, per germline. V trimming: 7 bases; J trimming: 2 bases; junction bases outside the gene matches: 8. This CDR3 contains 15 residues. CDR3 coding DNA: TGTGCCAGCAACAAACAGGGGTATGGCAATCAGCCCCAGCATTTT. This encodes CASNKQGYGNQPQHF.

J is TRBJ2-2 and V is TRBV7-3, with D tentatively TRBD1 (6 bases). The CDR3 is made up of 13 amino acids. Germline values: CDR1 SGHTA, CDR2 FQGTGA. The V end lost 6 bases, the J end lost 6 bases, and 11 bases lay between the germline ends. CDR3 protein: CASRTGASGELFF. The CDR3 DNA sequence: TGTGCCAGCAGGACAGGCGCATCCGGGGAGCTGTTTTTT.

The chain is built from TRBV2 and TRBJ1-1; D perhaps matches TRBD1 (5 bases). Trimming removed 6 bases from V and 4 bases from J, with 18 bases in between. CDR3 length equals 15 residues. CDR1 and CDR2 (germline): SNHLY, FYNNEI. The CDR3 DNA sequence: TGTGCCAGCAGCCCAGGAGGGGCACTTCGCACTGAAGCTTTCTTT. It yields the protein CASSPGGALRTEAFF.

This sequence joins TRBV19 and TRBJ2-3; 11 bases line up with TRBD1. Trimming removed 7 bases from V and 5 bases from J; junction bases left unmatched: 14. Germline CDR1 is LNHDA and CDR2 is SQIVND (reference sequence). This CDR3 is 17 amino acids long. The CDR3 sequence: CASMFVRGQGGKDTQYF. The CDR3 nucleotides read TGTGCCAGTATGTTCGTTCGGGGACAGGGGGGGAAAGATACGCAGTATTTT.

The chain has TRBV19 and TRBJ1-5; D call uncertain. This CDR3 is built from 16 residues. The ends were cut back, 3 bases at V and 0 bases at J, with 12 bases in the middle. CDR1 and CDR2 (germline): LNHDA, SQIVND (reference sequence). Written as DNA, the CDR3 is TGTGCCAGTAGTATCTCGTCAGCGAATAGCAATCAGCCCCAGCATTTT. It codes for CASSISSANSNQPQHF.

The rearrangement links TRBV6-5 to TRBJ1-2; D call uncertain. V lost 6 bases and J lost 7, with 9 bases in between. The V gene's germline CDR1 is MNHEY and CDR2 SVGAGI. This CDR3 contains 11 residues. The CDR3 DNA reads as TGTGCCAGCAGCACATTCGCTGGCTACACCTTC. Translating it yields CASSTFAGYTF.

This chain uses TRBV6-4 with TRBJ2-2, with unresolved D. CDR1 and CDR2 from the germline V gene are MRHNA and SNTAGT. The V end lost 5 bases, the J end lost 6 bases, and 7 bases lay between the germline ends. CDR3 size: 12 residues. CDR3 sequence reads: CASSNNAGELFF. CDR3 DNA sequence: TGTGCCAGCAGTAACAACGCCGGGGAGCTGTTTTTT.